This TCR beta chain is from a study of CD8+CD57+ T cells in acquired aplastic anemia. As for the study in general: Each DNA sample taken from sorted CD4+ and CD8+ cells came to about 3.2 ug on average.

Genomic DNA provided the template from which TCR beta VDJ and CDR3 profiles were obtained. TCRdb analysed the reads with MiXCR anew, one entry per CDR3 protein. The data show 95,000 to 150,000 distinct CDR3 sequences, with 45% to 60% seen just once and 25% to 30% held by the top ten. It was patients with CD8+CD57+ cell expansion by flow cytometry who were chosen for sequencing. There was no therapy given to any patient before the blood sampling took place. The J segment lost 10 bases and the V segment lost 2 bases, leaving 5 bases of the junction unmatched. The germline gives CDR1 SNHLY, CDR2 FYNNEI. This CDR3 comprises 15 residues. General study results and limits: A significant difference in CD8+ Simpson's diversity between patients and controls was not found. Between patients and controls, approximately 29 CD8+ CDR3 sequences were found in common.

Notes on this clonotype: Antigen unknown.

Sequences were obtained from sorted CD4+, CD8+, or CD8+CD57+ T cells (not recorded which) from PBMCs. The chain carries TRBV2 and TRBJ1-6, with TRBD1 matching over 10 bases. The sequence came from a human donor with aplastic anemia. For the CDR3, the DNA is TGTGCCAGCAGTGAAATCGGGACAGGGGTCTCACCCCTCCACTTT. It codes for CASSEIGTGVSPLHF.